This T cell receptor (beta chain) is from a study of T cells in Graves' hyperthyroidism and ophthalmopathy. As for the study in general: The blood sample was taken at first diagnosis, before treatment began.

The CDR3 extends over 18 amino acids. Germline assignment: CDR1 WSHSY and CDR2 SAAADI. Trimming took 6 bases from V and 1 from J; bases not matched to a gene: 8. It was approximately 9.7 ml of fresh peripheral blood that supplied the PBMCs. A note on this clonotype: Its target is not known.

RNA transcripts provided the source from which TCR beta CDR3 regions were amplified. The study used the HTBI primer set for a first-round RT-PCR of the TCR CDR3. TCRdb used MiXCR to reprocess the multiplex PCR reads, holding one entry per CDR3 protein. The data hold a few hundred thousand distinct CDR3 sequences, with approximately 23% observed a single time. Findings of the study overall: Blood also held most thyroid clonotypes expanded beyond 0.001. The model made its ophthalmopathy prediction, and onset followed a median approximately 6.5 months later.

This clonotype was sampled from a man aged 30 to 39 with Graves' ophthalmopathy. Sequencing input: blood. The chain combines TRBV10-2 with TRBJ2-4; TRBD2 matches 14 bases. CDR3 nucleotide sequence: TGCGCCAGCAGGCCGGGACTAGCGGGAGAGGCGGCCAAAAACATTCAGTACTTC. Translating gives CASRPGLAGEAAKNIQYF.